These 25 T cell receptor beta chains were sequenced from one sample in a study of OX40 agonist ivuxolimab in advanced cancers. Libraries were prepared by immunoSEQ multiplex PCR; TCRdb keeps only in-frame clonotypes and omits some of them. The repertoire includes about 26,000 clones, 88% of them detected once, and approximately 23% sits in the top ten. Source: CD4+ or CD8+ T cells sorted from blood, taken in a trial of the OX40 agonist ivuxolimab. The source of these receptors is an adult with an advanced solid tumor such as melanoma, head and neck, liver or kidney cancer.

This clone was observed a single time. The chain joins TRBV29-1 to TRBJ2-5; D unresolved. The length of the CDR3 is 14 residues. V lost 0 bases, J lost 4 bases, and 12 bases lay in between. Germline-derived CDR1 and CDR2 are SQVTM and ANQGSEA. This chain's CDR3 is CSVEDQDGGETQYF. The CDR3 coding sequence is TGCAGCGTTGAAGATCAGGACGGTGGAGAGACCCAGTACTTC.

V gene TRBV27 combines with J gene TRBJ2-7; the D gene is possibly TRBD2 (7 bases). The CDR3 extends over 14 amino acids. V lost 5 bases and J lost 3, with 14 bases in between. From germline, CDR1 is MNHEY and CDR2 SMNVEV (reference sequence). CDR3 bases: TGTGCCAGCAGTAACCGAGGGGGGGGCTACGAGCAGTACTTC. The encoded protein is CASSNRGGGYEQYF.

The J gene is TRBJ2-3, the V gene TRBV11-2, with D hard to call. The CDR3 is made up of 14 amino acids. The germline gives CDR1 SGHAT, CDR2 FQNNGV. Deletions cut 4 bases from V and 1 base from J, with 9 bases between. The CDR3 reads CASSSAPGTDTQYF. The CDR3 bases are TGTGCCAGCAGCTCCGCGCCGGGCACAGATACGCAGTATTTT.

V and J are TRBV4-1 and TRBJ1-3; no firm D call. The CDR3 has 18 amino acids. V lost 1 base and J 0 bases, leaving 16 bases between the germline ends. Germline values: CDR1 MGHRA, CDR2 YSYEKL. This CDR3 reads CASSQVSRGSGSGNTIYF. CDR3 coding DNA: TGCGCCAGCAGCCAAGTAAGTCGGGGATCAGGCTCTGGAAACACCATATATTTT.

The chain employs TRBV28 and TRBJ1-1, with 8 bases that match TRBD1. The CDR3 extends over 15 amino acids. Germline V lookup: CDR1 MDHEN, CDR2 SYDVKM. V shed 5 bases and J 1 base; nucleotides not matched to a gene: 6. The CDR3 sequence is CASSLPGGSNTEAFF. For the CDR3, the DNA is TGTGCCAGCAGTCTCCCAGGGGGCTCGAACACTGAAGCTTTCTTT.

The CDR3 DNA reads TGTGCCAGCAGTTTGACTAGGGGGGACATTCAGTACTTC. Its protein product is CASSLTRGDIQYF. The chain links TRBV6-1 to TRBJ2-4, with D perhaps given as TRBD1 or TRBD2 (6 bases each). Germline lookup yields CDR1 MNHNS and CDR2 SASEGT. With 5 bases removed from V and 8 bases from J, the gap between germline ends came to 13 bases. CDR3 length equals 13 residues.

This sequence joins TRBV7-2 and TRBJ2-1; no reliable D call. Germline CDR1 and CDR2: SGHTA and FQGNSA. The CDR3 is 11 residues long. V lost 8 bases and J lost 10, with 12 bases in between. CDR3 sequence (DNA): TGTGCCAGCTCACCTTTGGGGGAGCAGTTCTTC. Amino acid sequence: CASSPLGEQFF.

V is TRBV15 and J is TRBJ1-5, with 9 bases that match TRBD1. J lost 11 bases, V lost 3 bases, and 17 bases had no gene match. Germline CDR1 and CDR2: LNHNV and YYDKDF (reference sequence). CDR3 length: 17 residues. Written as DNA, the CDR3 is TGTGCCACCAGCAGCCTCCCCGGGGACAGGGCCTGGGGGACCCAGCATTTT. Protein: CATSSLPGDRAWGTQHF.

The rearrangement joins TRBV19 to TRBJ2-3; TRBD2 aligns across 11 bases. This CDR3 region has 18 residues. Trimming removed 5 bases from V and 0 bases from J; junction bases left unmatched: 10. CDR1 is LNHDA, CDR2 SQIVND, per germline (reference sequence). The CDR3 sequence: CASSGIAGGIISTDTQYF. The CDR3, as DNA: TGTGCCAGTAGTGGTATAGCGGGGGGGATAATTAGCACAGATACGCAGTATTTT.

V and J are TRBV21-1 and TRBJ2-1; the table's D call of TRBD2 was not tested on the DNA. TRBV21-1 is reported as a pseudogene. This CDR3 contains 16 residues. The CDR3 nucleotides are TGTGCCAGCAGCCCTAAAGCTAGCGGGGGAGATAATGAGCAGTTCTTC. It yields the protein CASSPKASGGDNEQFF.

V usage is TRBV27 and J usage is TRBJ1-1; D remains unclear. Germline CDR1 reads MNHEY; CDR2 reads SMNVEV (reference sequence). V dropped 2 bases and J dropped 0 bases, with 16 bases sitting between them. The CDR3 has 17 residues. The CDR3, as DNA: TGTGCCAGCAGTTTAACCGGTTGGGGAGGCATGAACACTGAAGCTTTCTTT. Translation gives CASSLTGWGGMNTEAFF.

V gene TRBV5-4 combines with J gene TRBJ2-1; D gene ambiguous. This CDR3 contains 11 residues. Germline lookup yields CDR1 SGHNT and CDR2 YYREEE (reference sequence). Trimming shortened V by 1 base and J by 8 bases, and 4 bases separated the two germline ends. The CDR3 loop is CASSLSHEQFF. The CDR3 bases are TGTGCCAGCAGCTTGTCACATGAGCAGTTCTTC.

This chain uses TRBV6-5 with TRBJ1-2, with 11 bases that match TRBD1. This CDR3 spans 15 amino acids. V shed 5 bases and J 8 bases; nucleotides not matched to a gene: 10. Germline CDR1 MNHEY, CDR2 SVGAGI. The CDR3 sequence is CASSPTGQGAGGYTF. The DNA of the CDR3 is TGTGCCAGCAGTCCAACCGGACAGGGGGCGGGCGGCTACACCTTC.

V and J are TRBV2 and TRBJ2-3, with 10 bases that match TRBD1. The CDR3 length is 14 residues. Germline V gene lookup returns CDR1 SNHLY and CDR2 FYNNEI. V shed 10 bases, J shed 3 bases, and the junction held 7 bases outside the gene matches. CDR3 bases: TGTGCCATCCGACAGGGGGCGAGGACAGATACGCAGTATTTT. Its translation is CAIRQGARTDTQYF.

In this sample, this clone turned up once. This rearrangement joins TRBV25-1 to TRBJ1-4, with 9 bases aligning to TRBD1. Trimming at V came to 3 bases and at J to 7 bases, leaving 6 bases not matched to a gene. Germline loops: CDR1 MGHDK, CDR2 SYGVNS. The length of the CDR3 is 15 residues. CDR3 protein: CASSESGTGSEKLFF. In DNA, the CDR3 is TGTGCCAGCAGTGAGTCCGGGACAGGGTCTGAAAAACTGTTTTTT.

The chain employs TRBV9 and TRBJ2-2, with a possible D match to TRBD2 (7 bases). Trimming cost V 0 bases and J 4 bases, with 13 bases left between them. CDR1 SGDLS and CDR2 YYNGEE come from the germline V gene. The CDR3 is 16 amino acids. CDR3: CASSVDKGGSTGELFF. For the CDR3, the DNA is TGTGCCAGCAGCGTAGATAAGGGGGGGTCCACCGGGGAGCTGTTTTTT.

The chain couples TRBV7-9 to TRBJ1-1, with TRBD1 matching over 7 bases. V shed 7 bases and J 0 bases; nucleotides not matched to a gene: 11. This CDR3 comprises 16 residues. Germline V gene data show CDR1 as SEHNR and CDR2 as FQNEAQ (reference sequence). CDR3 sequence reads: CASIHRDSMMNTEAFF. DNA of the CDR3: TGTGCCAGCATCCACCGGGACAGCATGATGAACACTGAAGCTTTCTTT.

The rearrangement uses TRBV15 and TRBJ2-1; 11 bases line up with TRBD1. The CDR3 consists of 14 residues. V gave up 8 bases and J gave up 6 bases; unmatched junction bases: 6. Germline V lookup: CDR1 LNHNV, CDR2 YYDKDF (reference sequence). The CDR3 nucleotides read TGTGCCACCGCGGGGGACAGGGGGTTCAATGAGCAGTTCTTC. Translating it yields CATAGDRGFNEQFF.

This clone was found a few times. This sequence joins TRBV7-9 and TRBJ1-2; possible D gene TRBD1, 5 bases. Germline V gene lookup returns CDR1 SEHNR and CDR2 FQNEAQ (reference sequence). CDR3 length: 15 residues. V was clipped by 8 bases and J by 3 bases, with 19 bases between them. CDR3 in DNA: TGTGCCAGCGCCGGGGCAGACGGGCCGCACTATGGCTACACCTTC. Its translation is CASAGADGPHYGYTF.

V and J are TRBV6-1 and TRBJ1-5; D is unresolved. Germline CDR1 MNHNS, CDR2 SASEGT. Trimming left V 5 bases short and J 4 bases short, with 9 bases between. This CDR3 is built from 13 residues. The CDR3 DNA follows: TGTGCCAGCAGTTATTGGGGTAATCAGCCCCAGCATTTT. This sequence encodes CASSYWGNQPQHF.

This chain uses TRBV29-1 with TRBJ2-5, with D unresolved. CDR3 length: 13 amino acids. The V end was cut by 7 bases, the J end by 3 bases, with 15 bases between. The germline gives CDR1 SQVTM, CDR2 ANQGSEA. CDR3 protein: CSGISAEKETQYF. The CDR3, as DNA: TGCAGCGGGATAAGTGCAGAGAAAGAGACCCAGTACTTC.

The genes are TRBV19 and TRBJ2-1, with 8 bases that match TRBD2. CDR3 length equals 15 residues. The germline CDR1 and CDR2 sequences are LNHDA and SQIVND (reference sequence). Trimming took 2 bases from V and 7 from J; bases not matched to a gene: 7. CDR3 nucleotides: TGTGCCAGTAGTATATTGGCGGGAGGCAGTAATGAGCAGTTCTTC. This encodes CASSILAGGSNEQFF. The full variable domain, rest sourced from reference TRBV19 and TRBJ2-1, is DGGITQSPKYLFRKEGQNVTLSCEQNLNHDAMYWYRQDPGQGLRLIYYSQIVNDFQKGDIAEGYSVSREKKESFPLTVTSAQKNPTAFYLCASSILAGGSNEQFFGPGTRLTVL.

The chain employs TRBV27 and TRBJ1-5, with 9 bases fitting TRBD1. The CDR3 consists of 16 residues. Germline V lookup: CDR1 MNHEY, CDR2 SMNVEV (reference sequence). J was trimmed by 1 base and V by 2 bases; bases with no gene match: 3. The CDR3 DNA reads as TGTGCCAGCAGTTTAGGAGGACAGGGGAGCAATCAGCCCCAGCATTTT. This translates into CASSLGGQGSNQPQHF.

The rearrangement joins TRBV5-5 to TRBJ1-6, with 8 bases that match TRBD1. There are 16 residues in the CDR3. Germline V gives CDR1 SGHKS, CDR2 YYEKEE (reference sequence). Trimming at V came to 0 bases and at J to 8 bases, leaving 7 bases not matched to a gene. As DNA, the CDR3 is TGTGCCAGCAGCTTGGCCGGACAGGGTAACGATTCACCCCTCCACTTT. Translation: CASSLAGQGNDSPLHF.

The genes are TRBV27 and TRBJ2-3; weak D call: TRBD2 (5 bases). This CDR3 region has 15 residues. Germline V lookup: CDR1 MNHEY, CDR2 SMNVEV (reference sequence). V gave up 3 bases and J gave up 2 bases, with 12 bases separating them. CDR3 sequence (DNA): TGTGCCAGCAGTTTCCCGGGGTCTAACACAGATACGCAGTATTTT. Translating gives CASSFPGSNTDTQYF.